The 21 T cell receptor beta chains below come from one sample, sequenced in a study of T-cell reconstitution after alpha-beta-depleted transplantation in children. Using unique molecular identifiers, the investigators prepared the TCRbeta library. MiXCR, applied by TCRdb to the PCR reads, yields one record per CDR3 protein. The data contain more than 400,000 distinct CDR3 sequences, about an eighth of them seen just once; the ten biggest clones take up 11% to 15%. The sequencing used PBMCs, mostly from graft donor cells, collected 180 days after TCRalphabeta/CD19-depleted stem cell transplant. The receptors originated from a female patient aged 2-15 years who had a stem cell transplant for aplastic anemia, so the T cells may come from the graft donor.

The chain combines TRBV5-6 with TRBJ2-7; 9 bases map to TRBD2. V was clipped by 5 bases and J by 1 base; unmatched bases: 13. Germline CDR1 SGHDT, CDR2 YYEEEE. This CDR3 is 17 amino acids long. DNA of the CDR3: TGTGCCAGCAGACCGGCCTGGTTGCGGGAGGGTTCCTACGAGCAGTACGTC. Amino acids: CASRPAWLREGSYEQYV.

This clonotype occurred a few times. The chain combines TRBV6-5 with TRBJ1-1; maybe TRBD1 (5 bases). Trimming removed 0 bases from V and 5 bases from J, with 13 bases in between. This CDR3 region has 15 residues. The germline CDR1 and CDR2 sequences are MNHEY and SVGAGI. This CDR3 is CASSYSMRGGTEAFF. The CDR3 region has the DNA TGTGCCAGCAGTTACTCGATGCGTGGGGGTACTGAAGCTTTCTTT.

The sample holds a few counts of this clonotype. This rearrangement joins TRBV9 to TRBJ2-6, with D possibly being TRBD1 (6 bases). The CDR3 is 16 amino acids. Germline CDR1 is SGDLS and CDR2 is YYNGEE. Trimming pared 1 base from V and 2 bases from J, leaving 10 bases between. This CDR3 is CASSVPRGTGANVLTF. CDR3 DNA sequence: TGTGCCAGCAGCGTACCGAGGGGGACTGGGGCCAACGTCCTGACTTTC. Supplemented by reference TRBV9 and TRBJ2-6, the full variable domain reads DSGVTQTPKHLITATGQRVTLRCSPRSGDLSVYWYQQSLDQGLQFLIQYYNGEERAKGNILERFSAQQFPDLHSELNLSSLELGDSALYFCASSVPRGTGANVLTFGAGSRLTVL.

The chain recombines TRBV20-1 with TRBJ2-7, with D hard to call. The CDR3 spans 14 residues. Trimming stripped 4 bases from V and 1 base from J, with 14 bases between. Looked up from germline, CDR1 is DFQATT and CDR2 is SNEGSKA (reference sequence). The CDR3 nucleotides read TGCAGTGCTACCTATTCCGGCACATCCTACGAGCAGTACTTC. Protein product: CSATYSGTSYEQYF.

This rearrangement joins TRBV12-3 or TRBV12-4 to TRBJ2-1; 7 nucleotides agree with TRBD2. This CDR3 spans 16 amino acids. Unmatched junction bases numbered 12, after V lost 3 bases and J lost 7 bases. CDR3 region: CASSFPAGRNSNEQFF. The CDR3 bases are TGTGCCAGCAGTTTCCCAGCGGGACGAAACAGTAATGAGCAGTTCTTC.

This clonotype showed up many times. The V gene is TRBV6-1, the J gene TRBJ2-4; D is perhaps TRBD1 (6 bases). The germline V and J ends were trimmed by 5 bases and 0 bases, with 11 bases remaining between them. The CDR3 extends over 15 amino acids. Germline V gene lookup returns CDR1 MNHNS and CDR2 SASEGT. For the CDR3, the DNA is TGTGCCAGCAGTCCGGGACACCGAGCCAAAAACATTCAGTACTTC. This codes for CASSPGHRAKNIQYF.

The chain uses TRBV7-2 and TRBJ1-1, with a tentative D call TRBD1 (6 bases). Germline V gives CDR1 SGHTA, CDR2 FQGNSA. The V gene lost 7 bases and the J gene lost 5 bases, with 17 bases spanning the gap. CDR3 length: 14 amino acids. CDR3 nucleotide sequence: TGTGCCAGCACCTGGGGGGGCGTAGGAACTGAAGCTTTCTTT. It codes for CASTWGGVGTEAFF.

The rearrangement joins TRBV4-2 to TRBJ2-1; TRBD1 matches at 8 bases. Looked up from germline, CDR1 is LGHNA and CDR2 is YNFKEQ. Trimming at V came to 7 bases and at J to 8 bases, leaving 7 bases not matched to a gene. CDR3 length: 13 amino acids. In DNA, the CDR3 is TGTGCCAGCATCCTTAAACAGGGGGATGAGCAGTTCTTC. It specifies CASILKQGDEQFF.

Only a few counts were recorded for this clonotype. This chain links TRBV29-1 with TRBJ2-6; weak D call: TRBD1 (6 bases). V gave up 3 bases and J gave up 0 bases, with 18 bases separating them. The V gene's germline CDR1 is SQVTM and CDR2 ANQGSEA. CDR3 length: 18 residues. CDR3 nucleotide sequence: TGCAGCGTTGAGGTGGGTGGGGGACAAAACTCTGGGGCCAACGTCCTGACTTTC. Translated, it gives CSVEVGGGQNSGANVLTF.

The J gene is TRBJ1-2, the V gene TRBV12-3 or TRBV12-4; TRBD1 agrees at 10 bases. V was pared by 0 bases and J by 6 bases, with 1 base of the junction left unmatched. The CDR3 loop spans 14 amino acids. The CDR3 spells CASSLADRGNGYTF. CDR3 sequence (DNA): TGTGCCAGCAGTTTAGCGGACAGGGGGAATGGCTACACCTTC.

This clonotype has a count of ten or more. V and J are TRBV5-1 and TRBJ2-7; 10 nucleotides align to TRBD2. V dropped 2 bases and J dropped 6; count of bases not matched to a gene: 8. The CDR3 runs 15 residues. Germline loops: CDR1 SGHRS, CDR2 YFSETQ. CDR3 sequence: CASSFSSGSLSEQYF. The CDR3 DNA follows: TGCGCCAGCAGCTTTTCTAGCGGGAGCTTAAGCGAGCAGTACTTC.

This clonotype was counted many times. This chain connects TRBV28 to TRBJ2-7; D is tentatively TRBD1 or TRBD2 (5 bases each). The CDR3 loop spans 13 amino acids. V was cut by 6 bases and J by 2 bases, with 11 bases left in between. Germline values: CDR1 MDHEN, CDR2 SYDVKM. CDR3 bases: TGTGCCAGCAGCGGGGACGGAACCTACGAGCAGTACTTC. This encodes CASSGDGTYEQYF.

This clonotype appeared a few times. The CDR3 loop reads CASSFFSLAGYSYEQYF. CDR3 DNA sequence: TGTGCCAGCAGTTTTTTCTCGCTAGCGGGATATTCCTACGAGCAGTACTTC. V usage is TRBV28 and J usage is TRBJ2-7; TRBD2 matches at 9 bases. The ends lost 3 bases at V and 1 base at J; junction bases unmatched: 10. The CDR3 extends over 17 amino acids. Germline-derived CDR1 and CDR2 are MDHEN and SYDVKM.

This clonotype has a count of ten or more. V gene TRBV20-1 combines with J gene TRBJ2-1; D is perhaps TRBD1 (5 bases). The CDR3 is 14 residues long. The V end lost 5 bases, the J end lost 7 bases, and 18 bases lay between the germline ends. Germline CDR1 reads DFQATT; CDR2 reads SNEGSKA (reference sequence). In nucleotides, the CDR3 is TGCAGTGCTGGGGCGAGCGTTGTAGATAATGAGCAGTTCTTC. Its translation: CSAGASVVDNEQFF.

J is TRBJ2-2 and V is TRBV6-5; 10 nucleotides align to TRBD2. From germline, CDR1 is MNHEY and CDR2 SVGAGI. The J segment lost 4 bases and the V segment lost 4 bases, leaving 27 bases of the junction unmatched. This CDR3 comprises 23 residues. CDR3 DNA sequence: TGTGCCAGCAGTTCCCCCTTCTATCGGGATACTAGCGGGGCGGAGGGTGGCACCGGGGAGCTGTTTTTT. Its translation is CASSSPFYRDTSGAEGGTGELFF.

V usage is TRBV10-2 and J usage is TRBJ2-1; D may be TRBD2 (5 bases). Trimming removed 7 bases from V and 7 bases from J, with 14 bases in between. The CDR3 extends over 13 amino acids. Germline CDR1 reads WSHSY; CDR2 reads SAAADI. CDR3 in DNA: TGCGCCAGCACAACCCCGATAGCGAATGAGCAGTTCTTC. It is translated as CASTTPIANEQFF.

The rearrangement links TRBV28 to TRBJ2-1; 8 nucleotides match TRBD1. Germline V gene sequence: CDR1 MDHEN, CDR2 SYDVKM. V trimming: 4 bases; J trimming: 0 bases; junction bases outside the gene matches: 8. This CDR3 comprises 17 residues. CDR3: CASSSPWDRLSYNEQFF. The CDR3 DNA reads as TGTGCCAGCAGTTCCCCCTGGGACAGGCTCTCCTACAATGAGCAGTTCTTC.

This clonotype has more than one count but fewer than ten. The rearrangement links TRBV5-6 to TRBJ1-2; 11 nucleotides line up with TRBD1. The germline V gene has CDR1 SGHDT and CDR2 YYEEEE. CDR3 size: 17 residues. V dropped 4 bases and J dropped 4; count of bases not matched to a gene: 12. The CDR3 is CASSPSPGQGGTYGYTF. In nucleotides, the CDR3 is TGTGCCAGCAGCCCTTCCCCGGGACAGGGGGGCACCTATGGCTACACCTTC.

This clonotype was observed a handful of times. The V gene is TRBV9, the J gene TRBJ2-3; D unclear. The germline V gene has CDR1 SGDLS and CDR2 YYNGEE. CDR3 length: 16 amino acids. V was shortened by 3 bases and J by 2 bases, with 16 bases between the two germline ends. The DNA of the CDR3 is TGTGCCAGCAGCGCCGAGATCCTAAAATTCACAGATACGCAGTATTTT. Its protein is CASSAEILKFTDTQYF.

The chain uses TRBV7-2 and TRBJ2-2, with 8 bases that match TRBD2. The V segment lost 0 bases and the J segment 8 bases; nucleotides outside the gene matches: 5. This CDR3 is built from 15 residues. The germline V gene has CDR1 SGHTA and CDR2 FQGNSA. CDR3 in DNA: TGTGCCAGCAGCTTAGCTGTTAGCGGGAAGGGGGAGCTGTTTTTT. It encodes CASSLAVSGKGELFF.

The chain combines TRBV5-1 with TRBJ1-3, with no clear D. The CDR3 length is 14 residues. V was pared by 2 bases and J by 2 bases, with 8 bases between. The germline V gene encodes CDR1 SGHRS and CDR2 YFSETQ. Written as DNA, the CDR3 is TGCGCCAGCAGCTTCGGACCGCCTGGAAACACCATATATTTT. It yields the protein CASSFGPPGNTIYF. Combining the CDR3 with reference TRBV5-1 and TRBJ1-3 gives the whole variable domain KAGVTQTPRYLIKTRGQQVTLSCSPISGHRSVSWYQQTPGQGLQFLFEYFSETQRNKGNFPGRFSGRQFSNSRSEMNVSTLELGDSALYLCASSFGPPGNTIYFGEGSWLTVV.